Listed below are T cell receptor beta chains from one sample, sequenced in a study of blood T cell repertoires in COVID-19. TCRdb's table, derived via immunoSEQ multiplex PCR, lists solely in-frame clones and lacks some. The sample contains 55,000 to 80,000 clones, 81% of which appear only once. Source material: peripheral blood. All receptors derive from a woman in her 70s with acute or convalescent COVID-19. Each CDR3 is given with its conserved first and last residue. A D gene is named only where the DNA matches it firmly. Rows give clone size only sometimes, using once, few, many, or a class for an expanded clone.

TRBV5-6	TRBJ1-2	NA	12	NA	TGTGCCAGCAGCTTGGCCCTCTATGGCTACACCTTC	CASSLALYGYTF
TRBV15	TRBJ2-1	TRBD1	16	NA	TGTGCCACCAGCAGCGGCCGGGACAGGGATACCGATGAGCAGTTCTTC	CATSSGRDRDTDEQFF
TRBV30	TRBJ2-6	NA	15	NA	TGTGCCTGGAACCGACGGAGCTCTGGGGCCAACGTCCTGACTTTC	CAWNRRSSGANVLTF
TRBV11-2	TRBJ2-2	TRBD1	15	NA	TGTGCCAGCAGCCGGGACAGGATGAACACCGGGGAGCTGTTTTTT	CASSRDRMNTGELFF
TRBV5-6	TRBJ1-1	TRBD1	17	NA	TGTGCCAGCAGCGGAGGGACAGGGGGATATTCGAACACTGAAGCTTTCTTT	CASSGGTGGYSNTEAFF
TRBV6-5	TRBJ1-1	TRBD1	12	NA	TGTGCCAGCAGCAATAGACAGGGGGTTGCTTTCTTT	CASSNRQGVAFF
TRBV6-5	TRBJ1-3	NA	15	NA	TGTGCCAGCAGTCAATCATACGGCTCTGGAAACACCATATATTTT	CASSQSYGSGNTIYF
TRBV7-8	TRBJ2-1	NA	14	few	TGTGCCAGCAGCACACAGACAGGCGGGAGTGAGCAGTTCTTC	CASSTQTGGSEQFF
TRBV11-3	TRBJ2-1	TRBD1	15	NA	TGTGCCAGCAGCGCCGCCGGGACAGCCACTGTTGAGCAGTTCTTC	CASSAAGTATVEQFF
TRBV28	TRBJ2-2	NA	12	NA	TGTGCCAGCAATCTTTTCACCGGGGAGCTGTTTTTT	CASNLFTGELFF
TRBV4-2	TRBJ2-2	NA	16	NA	TGTGCCAGCAGCCAAGAATTCGGGAGCGTTAGCGGGGAGCTGTTTTTT	CASSQEFGSVSGELFF
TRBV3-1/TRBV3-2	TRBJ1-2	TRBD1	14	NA	TGTGCCAGCAGCCCATTCGGGACAGCCTATGGCTACACCTTC	CASSPFGTAYGYTF
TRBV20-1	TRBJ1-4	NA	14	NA	TGCAGTGCTAGTCATCCAGCAACTAATGAAAAACTGTTTTTT	CSASHPATNEKLFF
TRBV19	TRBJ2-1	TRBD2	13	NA	TGTGCCAGCCAGCGGGGGACCAACAATGAGCAGTTCTTC	CASQRGTNNEQFF
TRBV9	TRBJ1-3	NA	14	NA	TGTGCCAGCAGCCCTAGGAGCTCTGGAAACACCATATATTTT	CASSPRSSGNTIYF
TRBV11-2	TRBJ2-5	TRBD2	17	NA	TGTGCCAGCAGCTTAGGTTGGCAGTGGACTAGGACGGAGACCCAGTACTTC	CASSLGWQWTRTETQYF
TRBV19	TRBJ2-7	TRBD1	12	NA	TGTGCCAGTAGTAGACAGGGGCAAGAGCAGTACTTC	CASSRQGQEQYF
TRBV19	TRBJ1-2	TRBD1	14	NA	TGTGCCAGTAGGACAGGGTCAGTGCTTGGGGGCTACACCTTC	CASRTGSVLGGYTF